This TCR beta chain was documented in a study of neurological immune-mediated disorders. At the level of the study: Relapsing-remitting patients made up most of the roughly 34 multiple sclerosis patients, and secondary progressive patients made up 3.

This clonotype was seen at least ten times. Libraries used 2 million unsorted PBMCs kept frozen in RNAlater. 5'RACE generated cDNA with 10-nucleotide random UMIs. Over 180 million TCR-beta sequences (from 15-18 subjects) were yielded by each sequencing run. Using its own MiXCR run on the 5' RACE reads, TCRdb lists one record per CDR3 protein. Of 55,000 to 85,000 distinct CDR3 sequences listed, 2.5% to 4% are singletons. The sequence came from a woman between 50 and 59 years old with multiple sclerosis. Sequencing was carried out using PBMCs.

The DNA of the CDR3 is TGTGCCAGCAGGGGACAGGCGAGCTCTGGGGCCAACGTCCTGACTTTC. Its protein product is CASRGQASSGANVLTF. The V and J genes are TRBV28 and TRBJ2-6; 8 positions match TRBD1. The length of the CDR3 is 16 residues. Germline V gene lookup returns CDR1 MDHEN and CDR2 SYDVKM. Trimming at V came to 6 bases and at J to 0 bases, leaving 4 bases not matched to a gene. Drawing the rest from reference TRBV28 and TRBJ2-6, the complete variable domain is DVKVTQSSRYLVKRTGEKVFLECVQDMDHENMFWYRQDPGLGLRLIYFSYDVKMKEKGDIPEGYSVSREKKERFSLILESASTNQTSMYLCASRGQASSGANVLTFGAGSRLTVL.